Each of the 19 T cell receptor beta chains below was sequenced from the same sample in a study of vaccination effects on CD4 cells after COVID-19. Sequencing followed a ViraFEST assay step that expanded antigen-specific CD4+ T cells with viral peptide pools. Following culture for roughly 10 days, CD4+ T cells were isolated. The healthy vaccine recipients, who had no prior SARS-CoV-2 infection, showed negative nucleocapsid antibodies. Assay: immunoSEQ multiplex PCR; the TCRdb copy retains only in-frame clones and omits some. In the table there are over 25,000 clones, around 75% of which are singletons. For these receptors, no antigen is known. Sequencing used CD4+ T cells from PBMCs cultured with SARS-CoV-2 spike peptides, obtained before COVID-19 vaccination. The receptors come from a human donor who received a COVID-19 vaccine.

The rearrangement uses TRBV11-2 and TRBJ1-1; 8 positions match TRBD1. V trimming: 0 bases; J trimming: 6 bases; junction bases outside the gene matches: 6. Germline-derived CDR1 and CDR2 are SGHAT and FQNNGV. CDR3 length equals 15 residues. Written as DNA, the CDR3 is TGTGCCAGCAGCTTAGAGGCAGGGGGCATGGCTGAAGCTTTCTTT. This translates into CASSLEAGGMAEAFF. The full variable domain, its missing parts supplied by reference TRBV11-2 and TRBJ1-1, is EAGVAQSPRYKIIEKRQSVAFWCNPISGHATLYWYQQILGQGPKLLIQFQNNGVVDDSQLPKDRFSAERLKGVDSTLKIQPAKLEDSAVYLCASSLEAGGMAEAFFGQGTRLTVV.

Judged by abundance, this clone is medium-sized. The chain couples TRBV7-2 to TRBJ1-1, with D unclear. From germline, CDR1 is SGHTA and CDR2 FQGNSA. CDR3 length: 13 amino acids. Trimming took 1 base from V and 9 from J, leaving 12 bases between them. CDR3 protein: CASSLEQNQQAFF. For the CDR3, the DNA is TGTGCCAGCAGCTTAGAACAGAATCAACAAGCTTTCTTT.

V gene TRBV6-1 combines with J gene TRBJ1-5; 7 bases align to TRBD1. Germline V gene sequence: CDR1 MNHNS, CDR2 SASEGT. V lost 2 bases to trimming and J lost 7 bases; unmatched junction nucleotides: 11. This CDR3 has 16 amino acids. The CDR3 region is CASSESPEGANQPQHF. The CDR3 nucleotides are TGTGCCAGCAGTGAAAGCCCGGAGGGGGCGAACCAGCCCCAGCATTTT.

The chain is built from TRBV4-1 and TRBJ2-7, with D possibly being TRBD1 (6 bases). The CDR3 is 16 residues long. CDR1 and CDR2 from the germline V gene are MGHRA and YSYEKL. Deletions cut 0 bases from V and 2 bases from J, with 14 bases between. The CDR3 sequence: CASSQDPGRGTYEQYF. CDR3 nucleotides: TGCGCCAGCAGCCAAGACCCCGGCAGGGGAACCTACGAGCAGTACTTC.

The chain couples TRBV25-1 to TRBJ1-2; TRBD1 is a possible D gene (5 bases). The V end lost 2 bases, the J end lost 3 bases, and 13 bases lay between the germline ends. Germline V lookup: CDR1 MGHDK, CDR2 SYGVNS. This CDR3 contains 15 residues. The CDR3 nucleotides read TGTGCCAGCAGTGAAATCGGCAGGGCGGACTATGGCTACACCTTC. It yields the protein CASSEIGRADYGYTF.

The V gene is TRBV19, the J gene TRBJ2-1; 8 bases line up with TRBD2. Losses at the gene ends were 5 bases for V and 5 bases for J; bases not matched to a gene: 8. CDR1 is LNHDA, CDR2 SQIVND, per germline (reference sequence). The CDR3 extends over 15 amino acids. The CDR3: CASSVEGGGNNEQFF. The CDR3 coding sequence is TGTGCCAGTAGTGTCGAGGGCGGGGGGAACAATGAGCAGTTCTTC.

The V gene is TRBV12-3 or TRBV12-4, the J gene TRBJ2-7, with no clear D. Trimming pared 6 bases from V and 3 bases from J, leaving 9 bases between. This CDR3 is built from 12 residues. This CDR3 reads CASSLASYEQYF. As DNA, the CDR3 is TGTGCCAGCAGCCTTGCGAGCTACGAGCAGTACTTC.

This clone showed up just once. The J gene is TRBJ2-5, the V gene TRBV19, with D possibly called TRBD1 or TRBD2 (6 bases each). The CDR3 is made up of 14 amino acids. Germline CDR1 reads LNHDA; CDR2 reads SQIVND (reference sequence). Deletions cut 6 bases from V and 0 bases from J, with 11 bases between. The CDR3 region is CASSPGAYQETQYF. The CDR3 DNA sequence: TGTGCCAGTAGCCCGGGGGCCTACCAAGAGACCCAGTACTTC. Combining the CDR3 with reference TRBV19 and TRBJ2-5 gives the whole variable domain DGGITQSPKYLFRKEGQNVTLSCEQNLNHDAMYWYRQDPGQGLRLIYYSQIVNDFQKGDIAEGYSVSREKKESFPLTVTSAQKNPTAFYLCASSPGAYQETQYFGPGTRLLVL.

The V call is TRBV19, the J call TRBJ2-3, with TRBD1 matching over 8 bases. Germline V gene data show CDR1 as LNHDA and CDR2 as SQIVND (reference sequence). This CDR3 region has 15 residues. The V and J ends lost 3 bases and 2 bases, in that order; junction bases with no gene match: 4. The CDR3 loop is CASSMNRGSTDTQYF. The DNA of the CDR3 is TGTGCCAGTAGTATGAACAGGGGGTCCACAGATACGCAGTATTTT.

This clone came up a few times. The genes are TRBV3-1 (or the pseudogene TRBV3-2) and TRBJ1-6; D gene uncertain. V lost 8 bases and J 7 bases, leaving 9 bases between the germline ends. Germline CDR1 reads LGHDT; CDR2 reads YNNKEL (reference sequence). There are 12 residues in the CDR3. The CDR3 sequence is CASRNANSPLHF. The CDR3 DNA sequence: TGTGCCAGCCGTAATGCGAATTCACCCCTCCACTTT.

This chain connects TRBV4-2 to TRBJ2-1; no clear D gene. Trimming cost V 0 bases and J 2 bases, with 5 bases left between them. The CDR3 length is 14 residues. Germline loops: CDR1 LGHNA, CDR2 YNFKEQ. CDR3 loop: CASSQEWAYNEQFF. In nucleotides, the CDR3 is TGTGCCAGCAGCCAAGAGTGGGCCTACAATGAGCAGTTCTTC.

The chain couples TRBV7-9 to TRBJ1-1; no clear D. CDR3 size: 14 residues. Per the germline V gene, CDR1 is SEHNR and CDR2 is FQNEAQ (reference sequence). Deletions cut 4 bases from V and 6 bases from J, with 15 bases between. CDR3 residues: CASSSRKPGAEAFF. Written as DNA, the CDR3 is TGTGCCAGCAGCTCTCGCAAACCGGGAGCTGAAGCTTTCTTT. Drawing the rest from reference TRBV7-9 and TRBJ1-1, the complete variable domain is DTGVSQNPRHKITKRGQNVTFRCDPISEHNRLYWYRQTLGQGPEFLTYFQNEAQLEKSRLLSDRFSAERPKGSFSTLEIQRTEQGDSAMYLCASSSRKPGAEAFFGQGTRLTVV.

This chain links TRBV6-1 with TRBJ2-6; either TRBD1 or TRBD2 may fit D (5 bases each). Per the germline V gene, CDR1 is MNHNS and CDR2 is SASEGT. This CDR3 has 18 amino acids. V lost 4 bases and J lost 2, with 18 bases in between. CDR3 sequence (DNA): TGTGCCAGCAGTGGCCGGGATCCAGGGTCGGCTGGGGCCAACGTCCTGACTTTC. It translates to CASSGRDPGSAGANVLTF.

The chain has TRBV25-1 and TRBJ2-4, with 10 bases lining up with TRBD1. This CDR3 spans 13 amino acids. Germline CDR1 and CDR2: MGHDK and SYGVNS. Losses at the gene ends were 5 bases for V and 11 bases for J; bases not matched to a gene: 6. CDR3 in amino acids: CASSPGDRGVQYF. CDR3 sequence (DNA): TGTGCCAGCAGTCCGGGGGACAGGGGCGTTCAGTACTTC. Based on the CDR3 plus reference TRBV25-1 and TRBJ2-4, the full variable domain is EADIYQTPRYLVIGTGKKITLECSQTMGHDKMYWYQQDPGMELHLIHYSYGVNSTEKGDLSSESTVSRIRTEHFPLTLESARPSHTSQYLCASSPGDRGVQYFGAGTRLSVL.

This clone was observed once. The V call is TRBV7-9, the J call TRBJ1-2, with D possibly matching TRBD1 (6 bases). The germline gives CDR1 SEHNR, CDR2 FQNEAQ (reference sequence). V was shortened by 8 bases and J by 7 bases, with 23 bases between the two germline ends. This CDR3 spans 15 amino acids. DNA for the CDR3: TGTGCCAGCGGGCAAAGCGGGGGGCCCGCACGTGGCTACACCTTC. Protein: CASGQSGGPARGYTF. Full variable domain (outside the CDR3, taken from reference TRBV7-9 and TRBJ1-2): DTGVSQNPRHKITKRGQNVTFRCDPISEHNRLYWYRQTLGQGPEFLTYFQNEAQLEKSRLLSDRFSAERPKGSFSTLEIQRTEQGDSAMYLCASGQSGGPARGYTFGSGTRLTVV.

The chain joins TRBV7-2 to TRBJ1-2, with D possibly TRBD1 on 5 matching bases. CDR1 and CDR2 from the germline V gene are SGHTA and FQGNSA. The CDR3 covers 13 residues. Trimming left V 5 bases short and J 0 bases short, with 7 bases between. The CDR3 region is CASSRTTNYGYTF. CDR3 bases: TGTGCCAGCAGCCGGACAACTAACTATGGCTACACCTTC.

This chain links TRBV18 with TRBJ2-3, with 12 bases fitting TRBD2. This CDR3 has 16 amino acids. Germline values: CDR1 KGHSH, CDR2 LQKENI. V gave up 4 bases and J gave up 0 bases; unmatched junction bases: 2. DNA of the CDR3: TGTGCCAGCTCACGGACTAGCGGGGTGAGCACAGATACGCAGTATTTT. The encoded protein is CASSRTSGVSTDTQYF.

The V gene is TRBV6-1, the J gene TRBJ2-3; D might be TRBD1 or TRBD2, each matching 5 bases. The CDR3 is 15 residues long. V gave up 2 bases and J gave up 8 bases, with 17 bases separating them. Germline V CDR1 and CDR2: MNHNS, SASEGT. CDR3 in amino acids: CASSEYRGVRVTQYF. CDR3 bases: TGTGCCAGCAGTGAATACAGAGGGGTTAGGGTTACGCAGTATTTT.

This clone was picked up a small number of times. The V call is TRBV20-1, the J call TRBJ2-1; D ambiguous. V was shortened by 4 bases and J by 10 bases, with 11 bases between the two germline ends. Germline values: CDR1 DFQATT, CDR2 SNEGSKA (reference sequence). CDR3 length: 11 residues. This chain's CDR3 is CSATPTGEQFF. The CDR3 bases are TGCAGTGCTACCCCGACGGGCGAGCAGTTCTTC.